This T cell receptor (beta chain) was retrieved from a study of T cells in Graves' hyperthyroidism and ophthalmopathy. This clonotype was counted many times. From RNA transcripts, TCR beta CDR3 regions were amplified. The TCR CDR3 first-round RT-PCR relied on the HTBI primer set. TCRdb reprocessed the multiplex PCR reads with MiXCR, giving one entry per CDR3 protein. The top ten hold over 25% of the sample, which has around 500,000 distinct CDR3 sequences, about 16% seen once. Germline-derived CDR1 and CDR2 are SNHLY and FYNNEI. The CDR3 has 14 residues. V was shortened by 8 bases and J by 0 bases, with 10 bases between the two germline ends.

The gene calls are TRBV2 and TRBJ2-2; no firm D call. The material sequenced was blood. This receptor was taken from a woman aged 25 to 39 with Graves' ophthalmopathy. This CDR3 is CASSVLTNTGELFF. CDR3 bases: TGTGCCAGCTCGGTCCTTACGAACACCGGGGAGCTGTTTTTT.